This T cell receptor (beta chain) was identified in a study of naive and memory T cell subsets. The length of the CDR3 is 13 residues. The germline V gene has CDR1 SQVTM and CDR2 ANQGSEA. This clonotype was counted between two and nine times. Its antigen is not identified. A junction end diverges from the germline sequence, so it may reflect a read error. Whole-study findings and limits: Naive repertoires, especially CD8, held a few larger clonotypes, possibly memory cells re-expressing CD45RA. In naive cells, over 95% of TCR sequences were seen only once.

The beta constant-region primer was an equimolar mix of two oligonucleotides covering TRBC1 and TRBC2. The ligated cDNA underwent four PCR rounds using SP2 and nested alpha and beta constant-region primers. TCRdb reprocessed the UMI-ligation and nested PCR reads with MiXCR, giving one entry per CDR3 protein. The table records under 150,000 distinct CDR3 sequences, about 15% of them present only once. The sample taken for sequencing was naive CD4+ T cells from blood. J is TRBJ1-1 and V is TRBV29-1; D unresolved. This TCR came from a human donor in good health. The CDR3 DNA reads TGCAGCGGTGAACAGAACCTGAACACTGAAGCTTTCTTT. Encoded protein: CSGEQNLNTEAFF.